These 21 T cell receptor beta chains came from one sample sequenced in a study of blood T cell repertoires in COVID-19. Sequenced by immunoSEQ multiplex PCR; TCRdb stores in-frame clones only, minus some. The profile shows roughly 43,000 clones, just over 85% of them singletons. The specimen sequenced was peripheral blood. The receptors were sampled from a man in his 60s with active COVID-19.

The J gene is TRBJ1-1, the V gene TRBV5-1; 8 nucleotides align to TRBD1. CDR1 SGHRS and CDR2 YFSETQ come from the germline V gene. V dropped 4 bases and J dropped 0; count of bases not matched to a gene: 2. The length of the CDR3 is 14 residues. In DNA form, the CDR3 reads TGCGCCAGCAGCCGACAGGGGCTGAACACTGAAGCTTTCTTT. Protein product: CASSRQGLNTEAFF.

V gene TRBV7-3 combines with J gene TRBJ2-1, with a tentative D call TRBD2 (6 bases). The germline CDR1 and CDR2 sequences are SGHTA and FQGTGA. This CDR3 has 15 amino acids. The germline V and J ends were trimmed by 5 bases and 7 bases, with 18 bases remaining between them. The CDR3 DNA reads TGTGCCAGCAGCCCATCGGGGGTCACTGGTAATGAGCAGTTCTTC. Protein product: CASSPSGVTGNEQFF.

The table lists this clone with a count of one. V is TRBV10-3 and J is TRBJ2-1, with 11 bases identical to TRBD2. The junction had 8 bases not matched to a gene; V was cut back by 6 bases and J by 7 bases. This CDR3 spans 15 amino acids. Germline V CDR1 and CDR2: ENHRY, SYGVKD. The CDR3 is CAIRRGLAVNNEQFF. The CDR3 nucleotides are TGTGCCATCAGGAGGGGACTAGCGGTAAATAATGAGCAGTTCTTC.

V usage is TRBV27 and J usage is TRBJ2-7; tentatively, D is TRBD1 (5 bases). This CDR3 contains 13 residues. With 5 bases removed from V and 6 bases from J, the gap between germline ends came to 14 bases. Germline-derived CDR1 and CDR2 are MNHEY and SMNVEV (reference sequence). CDR3 in amino acids: CASSQTASPEQYF. CDR3 DNA: TGTGCCAGCAGTCAGACAGCCTCCCCCGAGCAGTACTTC.

This chain connects TRBV2 to TRBJ1-1, with no clear D. The germline V and J ends were trimmed by 7 bases and 2 bases, with 11 bases remaining between them. The CDR3 consists of 13 residues. The germline V gene encodes CDR1 SNHLY and CDR2 FYNNEI. The CDR3 sequence is CASTSEVNTEAFF. Written as DNA, the CDR3 is TGTGCCAGCACGAGTGAAGTAAACACTGAAGCTTTCTTT.

The gene calls are TRBV3-1 (or the pseudogene TRBV3-2) and TRBJ1-3, with D perhaps TRBD1 (5 bases). Trimming pared 3 bases from V and 3 bases from J, leaving 15 bases between. The CDR3 consists of 16 residues. Germline CDR1 reads LGHDT; CDR2 reads YNNKEL (reference sequence). CDR3 protein: CASSHLGGRVGNTIYF. As DNA, the CDR3 is TGTGCCAGCAGCCATCTCGGGGGGAGAGTTGGAAACACCATATATTTT.

The rearrangement uses TRBV14 and TRBJ2-5; no definite D call. The ends were cut back, 10 bases at V and 1 base at J, with 13 bases in the middle. Germline assignment: CDR1 SGHDN and CDR2 FVKESK. The CDR3 sequence is 13 residues long. The CDR3 spells CAIESIIQETQYF. The CDR3 nucleotides read TGTGCCATCGAATCTATTATCCAAGAGACCCAGTACTTC.

CDR3 protein: CASSSSGTYNEQFF. In nucleotides, the CDR3 is TGCGCCAGCAGCTCCAGCGGGACCTACAATGAGCAGTTCTTC. This sequence joins TRBV5-1 and TRBJ2-1; 7 bases are a match to TRBD2. CDR3 length: 14 residues. Germline V gene data show CDR1 as SGHRS and CDR2 as YFSETQ. V dropped 3 bases and J dropped 2; count of bases not matched to a gene: 2.

This chain connects TRBV10-3 to TRBJ1-5; TRBD1 matches at 7 bases. This CDR3 spans 13 amino acids. CDR1 is ENHRY, CDR2 SYGVKD, per germline. After removal of 11 bases from V and 4 bases from J, the junction contained 8 bases not matched to a gene. CDR3 loop: CAVGTVTNQPQHF. The CDR3, as DNA: TGTGCCGTCGGGACAGTTACTAATCAGCCCCAGCATTTT.

J is TRBJ2-2 and V is TRBV4-1, with D unclear. The CDR3 is made up of 14 amino acids. V was trimmed by 1 base and J by 2 bases, leaving 5 bases between them. Per the germline V gene, CDR1 is MGHRA and CDR2 is YSYEKL. Here the CDR3 DNA reads TGCGCCAGCAGCCAAGCAATTAACACCGGGGAGCTGTTTTTT. Translating it yields CASSQAINTGELFF.

This clone was observed once. This chain connects TRBV9 to TRBJ1-2, with 11 bases aligning to TRBD1. The trim removed 0 bases at V and 3 bases at J, leaving 1 base unmatched. The CDR3 extends over 15 amino acids. Germline V gives CDR1 SGDLS, CDR2 YYNGEE. CDR3 loop: CASSVGGQGDYGYTF. In DNA, the CDR3 is TGTGCCAGCAGCGTAGGGGGACAGGGGGACTATGGCTACACCTTC.

CDR3 loop: CASRYRVLGQETQYF. The CDR3 DNA is TGTGCCAGCAGGTACAGGGTATTAGGCCAAGAGACCCAGTACTTC. The chain uses TRBV2 and TRBJ2-5; TRBD1 might be the D (6 bases). Germline assignment: CDR1 SNHLY and CDR2 FYNNEI. V was cut by 6 bases and J by 1 base, with 15 bases left in between. The CDR3 sequence is 15 residues long.

The chain links TRBV9 to TRBJ2-3; TRBD2 aligns across 7 bases. The ends lost 3 bases at V and 6 bases at J; junction bases unmatched: 7. The germline V gene has CDR1 SGDLS and CDR2 YYNGEE. The CDR3 length is 14 residues. CDR3 sequence (DNA): TGTGCCAGCAGCGATGGACTAGTCCGGGATACGCAGTATTTT. This sequence encodes CASSDGLVRDTQYF.

J is TRBJ2-1 and V is TRBV10-3, with 7 bases that match TRBD1. J lost 8 bases, V lost 1 base, and 8 bases had no gene match. Germline CDR1 ENHRY, CDR2 SYGVKD. The CDR3 sequence is 15 residues long. The CDR3 here is CAISEFQQGWYEQFF. The CDR3 coding sequence is TGTGCCATCAGTGAGTTTCAACAGGGGTGGTATGAGCAGTTCTTC.

The chain recombines TRBV6-6 with TRBJ1-6; D possibly corresponds to TRBD1 (5 bases). Germline CDR1 MNHNY, CDR2 SVGAGI (reference sequence). This CDR3 has 15 amino acids. Trimming pared 0 bases from V and 8 bases from J, leaving 11 bases between. The CDR3 spells CASSYSVGRDSPLHF. CDR3 sequence (DNA): TGTGCCAGCAGTTACTCGGTGGGCAGGGATTCACCCCTCCACTTT.

This clone has more than one count but fewer than ten. The chain uses TRBV2 and TRBJ1-5, with a weak D call TRBD1 (6 bases). V was clipped by 4 bases and J by 4 bases, with 8 bases between them. Germline CDR1 is SNHLY and CDR2 is FYNNEI. The CDR3 contains 13 residues. The CDR3 DNA reads as TGTGCCAGCAGTGGACAGGAAAATCAGCCCCAGCATTTT. Protein: CASSGQENQPQHF.

The chain has TRBV13 and TRBJ2-1; TRBD2 matches at 7 bases. The germline V gene encodes CDR1 PRHDT and CDR2 FYEKMQ (reference sequence). The CDR3 spans 13 residues. Trimming at V came to 2 bases and at J to 9 bases, leaving 4 bases not matched to a gene. CDR3 sequence: CASSLWSGGEQFF. The CDR3 DNA reads TGTGCCAGCAGCTTATGGTCGGGGGGTGAGCAGTTCTTC.

The chain uses TRBV19 and TRBJ2-6, with a possible D match to TRBD1 (5 bases). V was shortened by 0 bases and J by 6 bases, with 6 bases between the two germline ends. The germline CDR1 and CDR2 sequences are LNHDA and SQIVND (reference sequence). CDR3 length: 14 amino acids. This CDR3 reads CASSIDRVANVLTF. In DNA, the CDR3 is TGTGCCAGTAGTATAGACAGGGTGGCCAACGTCCTGACTTTC. The full variable domain, with the rest looked up from reference TRBV19 and TRBJ2-6, is DGGITQSPKYLFRKEGQNVTLSCEQNLNHDAMYWYRQDPGQGLRLIYYSQIVNDFQKGDIAEGYSVSREKKESFPLTVTSAQKNPTAFYLCASSIDRVANVLTFGAGSRLTVL.

This clone was recorded many times. V gene TRBV19 combines with J gene TRBJ2-1, with D hard to call. V was pared by 5 bases and J by 7 bases, with 12 bases between. Germline V gives CDR1 LNHDA, CDR2 SQIVND (reference sequence). The CDR3 is 13 amino acids. CDR3 in DNA: TGTGCCAGTAGTCTGACTTGGAAAAATGAGCAGTTCTTC. It encodes CASSLTWKNEQFF. Based on the CDR3 plus reference TRBV19 and TRBJ2-1, the full variable domain is DGGITQSPKYLFRKEGQNVTLSCEQNLNHDAMYWYRQDPGQGLRLIYYSQIVNDFQKGDIAEGYSVSREKKESFPLTVTSAQKNPTAFYLCASSLTWKNEQFFGPGTRLTVL.

The rearrangement uses TRBV3-1 (or the pseudogene TRBV3-2) and TRBJ2-7; no firm D call. CDR1 and CDR2 from the germline V gene are LGHDT and YNNKEL (reference sequence). The CDR3 length is 13 residues. Trimming stripped 3 bases from V and 6 bases from J, with 12 bases between. CDR3 nucleotide sequence: TGTGCCAGCAGCCATGAGAGCCCCATCGAGCAGTACTTC. The encoded protein is CASSHESPIEQYF.

The chain couples TRBV11-2 to TRBJ2-2; 8 bases fit TRBD1. The CDR3 length is 15 residues. The V gene's germline CDR1 is SGHAT and CDR2 FQNNGV. The V segment lost 3 bases and the J segment 4 bases; nucleotides outside the gene matches: 4. DNA for the CDR3: TGTGCCAGCAGCTTCGGACAGGGTCCCACCGGGGAGCTGTTTTTT. Its translation: CASSFGQGPTGELFF.